This T cell receptor beta chain was recorded in a study of OX40 agonist ivuxolimab in advanced cancers. In the study overall: The dose of intravenous ivuxolimab that patients received every 2 weeks ranged from 0.01 to 10 mg/kg. Regarding the study as a whole: There was clonal expansion of CD4+ and CD8+ blood T cells by week 6 at 0.1 to 3.0 mg/kg. The authors also found low normalized T-cell clonal expansion in some nonresponders.

Worth noting for this clone: Its cognate antigen is unknown.

Here immunoSEQ multiplex PCR was the method, and the copy in TCRdb shows in-frame clones only, minus some. The sample shows tens of thousands of clones, roughly 88% of them seen only once. The clonotype comes from an adult with an advanced solid tumor such as melanoma, head and neck, liver or kidney cancer. The starting material was CD4+ or CD8+ T cells sorted from blood, obtained in a trial of the OX40 agonist ivuxolimab.

The CDR3 DNA reads as TGCGCCAGCAGCTTGGGCATGCCGGGAAACACTGAAGCTTTCTTT. It codes for CASSLGMPGNTEAFF. The genes are TRBV5-1 and TRBJ1-1; D is uncertain. Germline V gene data show CDR1 as SGHRS and CDR2 as YFSETQ. Trimming shortened V by 0 bases and J by 2 bases, and 11 bases separated the two germline ends. CDR3 size: 15 residues. The variable domain in full, completed from reference TRBV5-1 and TRBJ1-1, reads KAGVTQTPRYLIKTRGQQVTLSCSPISGHRSVSWYQQTPGQGLQFLFEYFSETQRNKGNFPGRFSGRQFSNSRSEMNVSTLELGDSALYLCASSLGMPGNTEAFFGQGTRLTVV.